This T cell receptor delta chain was found in a study of γδ T cells in repeated Plasmodium falciparum infection. Each sorted gammadelta sample had TRG and TRD chains sequenced. TCRdb reapplied CATT to the multiplex PCR reads. The sample contains tens of thousands of delta-chain clones, 0.9% to 1% of which appear only once. This clone has ten or more counts. Only one base separates this from a far larger clonotype, so it likely reflects a read error. Other nucleotide sequences in the sample specify the same CDR3. The specimen sequenced was gamma-delta T cells from blood. This sequence was found in a pool of human donors (malaria-infected and uninfected, not separated).

This CDR3 is CAVEGFARRNYWGILRYTDKLIF. The CDR3 coding sequence is TGTGCTGTGGAAGGGTTTGCGCGACGAAACTACTGGGGGATACTTAGGTACACTGATAAACTCATCTTT. V and J are TRAV36/DV7 and TRDJ1; 12 bases match TRDD3. CDR1 VTNFRS and CDR2 LTSSGIE come from the germline V gene (reference sequence). CDR3 length: 23 residues.